These T cell receptor beta chains were read from a single sample in a study of radiotherapy plus CTLA-4 blockade in lung cancer. Assay used: immunoSEQ multiplex PCR; TCRdb lists only in-frame clones, some missing. The sample shows 80,000 to 95,000 clones, approximately 78% of them seen only once. Material: peripheral blood, obtained from a patient treated with radiotherapy plus ipilimumab. These receptor sequences come from a human donor with non-small cell lung cancer that progressed on radiotherapy plus ipilimumab. Each CDR3 is given with its conserved first and last residue. The order of the fields is clone size, J gene, V gene, D gene, CDR3 protein, CDR3 DNA. D genes are given only for firm matches. A row's size may be missing; if present it is once, few, many or a size class.

>.|TRBJ2-7|TRBV19|TRBD1
CASSDGTAIYEQYF
TGTGCCAGTAGTGACGGGACAGCTATCTACGAGCAGTACTTC
>.|TRBJ1-1|TRBV4-1|TRBD1
CASSPSRDRGLRDTEAFF
TGCGCCAGCAGCCCGTCACGGGACAGGGGGCTACGCGACACTGAAGCTTTCTTT
>.|TRBJ2-7|TRBV5-6|TRBD2
CASSTLRGGYEQYF
TGTGCCAGCAGCACCTTAAGGGGAGGGTACGAGCAGTACTTC
>.|TRBJ2-7|TRBV30|.
CAWEGLTYEQYF
TGTGCCTGGGAGGGACTCACCTACGAGCAGTACTTC
>few|TRBJ2-2|TRBV5-4|TRBD2
CASSRTSGRVGELFF
TGTGCCAGCAGCCGGACTAGCGGGAGAGTCGGGGAGCTGTTTTTT
>.|TRBJ2-3|TRBV7-9|.
CASSGVPDTQYF
TGTGCCAGCAGCGGGGTCCCAGATACGCAGTATTTT
>once|TRBJ2-5|TRBV29-1|.
CSVESGTDVFWTQYF
TGCAGCGTTGAATCGGGGACGGATGTGTTCTGGACCCAGTACTTC
>.|TRBJ1-1|TRBV4-1|TRBD1
CASSQEPGQQNTEAFF
TGCGCCAGCAGCCAGGAACCGGGACAGCAGAACACTGAAGCTTTCTTT
>.|TRBJ2-2|TRBV6-5|TRBD2
CASRSLAANTGELFF
TGTGCCAGCCGGTCTCTAGCGGCGAACACCGGGGAGCTGTTTTTT
>.|TRBJ2-7|TRBV29-1|.
CSVLRGYEQYF
TGCAGCGTTTTAAGGGGTTACGAGCAGTACTTC
>.|TRBJ2-2|TRBV7-6|.
CARPRGHTGELFF
TGTGCCAGACCCCGGGGGCACACCGGGGAGCTGTTTTTT
>once|TRBJ1-5|TRBV27|.
CASTPVARDYSNQPQHF
TGTGCCAGCACGCCGGTCGCCAGGGATTATAGCAATCAGCCCCAGCATTTT
>.|TRBJ1-1|TRBV5-6|.
CASSWGGTEAFF
TGTGCCAGCAGCTGGGGGGGCACTGAAGCTTTCTTT
>.|TRBJ2-4|TRBV15|TRBD2
CATSLAGVPNIQYF
TGTGCCACCAGCTTAGCGGGGGTTCCAAACATTCAGTACTTC
>.|TRBJ2-1|TRBV5-6|TRBD1
CASSLGGTGVNNEQFF
TGTGCCAGCAGCTTGGGTGGGACAGGGGTCAACAATGAGCAGTTCTTC
>once|TRBJ2-1|TRBV19|TRBD2
CASSPGTSGRTYNEQFF
TGTGCCAGTAGTCCAGGGACTAGCGGGAGGACGTACAATGAGCAGTTCTTC
>.|TRBJ2-4|TRBV6-5|.
CASSVVIAKNIQYF
TGTGCCAGCAGTGTCGTGATAGCCAAAAACATTCAGTACTTC
>.|TRBJ2-7|TRBV7-2|TRBD1
CASSLLQGKYEQYF
TGTGCCAGCAGCTTATTACAGGGGAAATACGAGCAGTACTTC
>.|TRBJ2-2|TRBV5-4|TRBD1
CASSRQDRGNTGELFF
TGTGCCAGCAGCCGCCAGGACAGGGGGAACACCGGGGAGCTGTTTTTT
>.|TRBJ2-1|TRBV30|.
CAWSVETRRFNDEQFF
TGTGCCTGGAGTGTAGAGACTCGCCGGTTCAACGATGAGCAGTTCTTC
>.|TRBJ1-1|TRBV30|.
CAWQGQRNTEAFF
TGTGCCTGGCAGGGCCAGAGGAACACTGAAGCTTTCTTT
>.|TRBJ2-3|TRBV7-3|TRBD1
CASSPRTGGSTDTQYF
TGTGCCAGCAGCCCGAGGACAGGGGGTTCCACAGATACGCAGTATTTT
>.|TRBJ2-3|TRBV19|.
CASSKESGRSYTDTQYF
TGTGCCAGTAGTAAAGAGAGCGGACGATCTTACACAGATACGCAGTATTTT
>.|TRBJ1-2|TRBV10-3|.
CAISDEGRHGYTF
TGTGCCATCAGTGATGAAGGGCGACATGGCTACACCTTC
>.|TRBJ1-2|TRBV7-2|.
CASSLTGPLGYTF
TGTGCCAGCAGCTTAACCGGTCCCTTGGGCTACACCTTC
>.|TRBJ1-1|TRBV18|TRBD1
CASSPPRGQGNTEAFF
TGTGCCAGCTCACCACCACGGGGACAGGGGAACACTGAAGCTTTCTTT
>.|TRBJ1-2|TRBV20-1|.
CSAREREGYTF
TGCAGTGCTAGAGAACGGGAGGGCTACACCTTC
>.|TRBJ2-3|TRBV25-1|.
CASRVTGLDTQYF
TGTGCCAGCAGGGTTACAGGATTAGATACGCAGTATTTT
>.|TRBJ1-1|TRBV30|.
CAWSVGEGEAFF
TGTGCCTGGAGTGTAGGGGAGGGTGAAGCTTTCTTT
>once|TRBJ2-7|TRBV5-5|.
CASSSPGVPYEQYF
TGTGCCAGCAGCTCCCCAGGGGTTCCCTACGAGCAGTACTTC
>.|TRBJ1-1|TRBV30|.
CAWSVRRRNTEAFF
TGTGCCTGGAGTGTACGCCGCAGAAACACTGAAGCTTTCTTT
>.|TRBJ1-5|TRBV28|.
CASSFAAVRQPQHF
TGTGCCAGCAGTTTTGCCGCGGTAAGGCAGCCCCAGCATTTT
>.|TRBJ1-5|TRBV28|TRBD1
CASSFRQGTQPQHF
TGTGCCAGCAGTTTCAGACAGGGGACTCAGCCCCAGCATTTT
>.|TRBJ2-1|TRBV27|TRBD2
CASSWRFSFGTSKPDEQFF
TGTGCCAGCAGTTGGCGTTTCTCGTTTGGGACTAGCAAACCTGATGAGCAGTTCTTC
>.|TRBJ2-5|TRBV7-9|.
CASSLAGIGGETQYF
TGTGCCAGCAGCTTAGCCGGGATAGGAGGGGAGACCCAGTACTTC
>.|TRBJ2-5|TRBV5-1|.
CASSLIGAQETQYF
TGCGCCAGCAGCTTGATCGGAGCCCAAGAGACCCAGTACTTC
>.|TRBJ2-7|TRBV5-1|TRBD1
CASSASRGLGEQYF
TGCGCCAGCAGCGCCTCCAGGGGGCTAGGAGAGCAGTACTTC
>.|TRBJ2-7|TRBV5-6|TRBD2
CASRATSGKVYEQYF
TGTGCCAGCAGGGCGACTAGCGGGAAGGTCTACGAGCAGTACTTC
>.|TRBJ2-1|TRBV28|TRBD2
CASWTPSGSSYNEQFF
TGTGCCAGCTGGACCCCTAGCGGGAGCTCCTACAATGAGCAGTTCTTC
>.|TRBJ1-1|TRBV2|.
CASSEALRGAGGSGTEAFF
TGTGCCAGCAGTGAAGCGCTTCGCGGGGCAGGAGGGTCGGGCACTGAAGCTTTCTTT
>.|TRBJ2-2|TRBV28|TRBD2
CASSSTSVGGVGLFF
TGTGCCAGCAGTTCTACTAGCGTTGGCGGGGTTGGGCTGTTTTTT
>once|TRBJ1-1|TRBV2|TRBD1
CASSLWTGVRLTEAFF
TGTGCCAGCAGTCTATGGACAGGGGTGCGATTGACTGAAGCTTTCTTT
>once|TRBJ2-7|TRBV11-2|TRBD2
CASSDPGLAGIYEQYF
TGTGCCAGCAGCGATCCGGGACTAGCGGGTATCTACGAGCAGTACTTC
>.|TRBJ2-7|TRBV7-6|TRBD1
CASSPGTGGFAYEQYF
TGTGCCAGCAGCCCAGGGACAGGGGGCTTCGCCTACGAGCAGTACTTC
>.|TRBJ1-3|TRBV28|TRBD1
CASSQRTGHSGNTIYF
TGTGCCAGCAGTCAAAGGACAGGACACTCTGGAAACACCATATATTTT
>.|TRBJ2-3|TRBV27|TRBD2
CASSLGTSPDTQYF
TGTGCCAGCAGTTTAGGGACTAGTCCAGATACGCAGTATTTT
>.|TRBJ1-4|TRBV9|.
CASSTEATNEKLFF
TGTGCCAGCAGCACCGAAGCAACTAATGAAAAACTGTTTTTT
>.|TRBJ1-1|TRBV19|.
CASSIDVGSEAFF
TGTGCCAGTAGTATTGATGTGGGTTCTGAAGCTTTCTTT
>.|TRBJ2-1|TRBV19|.
CASSISSDAVNEQFF
TGTGCCAGTAGTATATCATCGGATGCGGTCAATGAGCAGTTCTTC
>once|TRBJ1-4|TRBV27|.
CASRSTNEKLFF
TGTGCCAGCCGGTCAACTAATGAAAAACTGTTTTTT
>.|TRBJ2-1|TRBV27|TRBD2
CASSPQTSGGGNEQFF
TGTGCCAGCAGTCCCCAGACTAGCGGGGGGGGCAATGAGCAGTTCTTC
>.|TRBJ2-1|TRBV11-2|.
CASSLERANEQFF
TGTGCCAGCAGCTTAGAAAGGGCGAATGAGCAGTTCTTC